This is a list of T cell receptor beta chains from one sample in a study of radiation and T cells in renal cell carcinoma. Assay: immunoSEQ multiplex PCR; the TCRdb copy retains only in-frame clones and omits some. The table records about 150,000 clones, about 88% of them present only once. The sample in question was blood, obtained from a patient whose treatment included radiotherapy and nephrectomy. These receptors were obtained from a woman in her 70s with renal cell carcinoma. Both conserved end residues are part of each CDR3. D genes are given only for firm matches. Part of the rows lack a size; the others show once, few, many or a class for expanded clones.

>TRBV19|-|-|TRBJ1-1
TGTGCCAGTAGTATACAGGGAGCGAACACTGAAGCTTTCTTT
CASSIQGANTEAFF
>TRBV7-9|-|-|TRBJ2-1
TGTGCCAGCAGCCTCGAGGATGAGCAGTTCTTC
CASSLEDEQFF
>TRBV9|-|-|TRBJ1-3
TGTGCCAGCAGCGTAAACGTCCGGGGCTCTGGAAACACCATATATTTT
CASSVNVRGSGNTIYF
>TRBV30|-|-|TRBJ1-5
TGTGCCTGGAGTGTAAAGGGGCTAAGCAATCAGCCCCAGCATTTT
CAWSVKGLSNQPQHF
>TRBV4-1|-|-|TRBJ2-3
TGCGCCAGCAGCCCCCTGGCCCACACAGATACGCAGTATTTT
CASSPLAHTDTQYF
>TRBV27|TRBD1|-|TRBJ2-7
TGTGCCAGCAGCCCTGGACAGGGACTCTACGAGCAGTACTTC
CASSPGQGLYEQYF
>TRBV7-7|-|-|TRBJ2-1
TGTGCTAGCAGCTTAGCGAGGGCGGGGAAGGGCTCCTACAATGAGCAGTTCTTC
CASSLARAGKGSYNEQFF
>TRBV29-1|-|-|TRBJ2-1
TGCAGCGTTGCAGGGTACAATGAGCAGTTCTTC
CSVAGYNEQFF
>TRBV27|-|-|TRBJ2-4
TGTGCCAGCAGATGGACCCCGCGGGGATTC
CASRWTPRGF
>TRBV6-1|TRBD2|-|TRBJ2-7
TGTGCCAGCAGGACTAGCGGGGGGCTGGAGCAGTACTTC
CASRTSGGLEQYF
>TRBV18|-|-|TRBJ1-1
TGTGCCAGCTCAGCTCAGGCGACGAACACTGAAGCTTTCTTT
CASSAQATNTEAFF
>TRBV15|-|once|TRBJ2-2
TGTGCCACCAAGCTAACGAACACCGGGGAGCTGTTTTTT
CATKLTNTGELFF
>TRBV6-1|-|-|TRBJ1-6
TGTGCCAGCAGTGAGAGGGGCCGTCCGGGTAGCGCCTATAATTCACCCCTCCACTTT
CASSERGRPGSAYNSPLHF
>TRBV7-7|TRBD2|-|TRBJ2-5
TGTGCTAGCAGCTTACTAGGCTCGGGGGGGCAAGAGACCCAGTACTTC
CASSLLGSGGQETQYF
>TRBV7-2|-|once|TRBJ1-5
TGTGCCAGCAGCTTACAGCTCAATCAGCCCCAGCATTTT
CASSLQLNQPQHF
>TRBV6-1|-|-|TRBJ2-7
TGTGCCAGCAGTGATTATTGGTACGAGCAGTACTTC
CASSDYWYEQYF
>TRBV28|TRBD1|-|TRBJ1-2
TGTGCCAGCAGTTTAAGGGGGCGCTTCTATGGCTACACCTTC
CASSLRGRFYGYTF
>TRBV28|-|-|TRBJ1-2
TGTGCCAGCAGTTTAGGACAGATGCTTTATGGCTACACCTTC
CASSLGQMLYGYTF
>TRBV7-3|-|-|TRBJ1-4
TGTGCCAGCAGCGCCGGGACTAATGAAAAACTGTTTTTT
CASSAGTNEKLFF
>TRBV30|-|-|TRBJ1-1
TGTGCCTGGAGTGTGAAGTCGCTAGCTGAAGCTTTCTTT
CAWSVKSLAEAFF
>TRBV4-1|TRBD1|few|TRBJ2-3
TGCGCCAGCATGGACAGGGGTAACACAGATACGCAGTATTTT
CASMDRGNTDTQYF
>TRBV6-5|-|-|TRBJ2-1
TGTGCCAGCAGGGGGACACTAAACAATGAGCAGTTCTTC
CASRGTLNNEQFF
>TRBV10-3|-|-|TRBJ1-2
TGTGCCATCAGTGAGTCGTCTGGATATGGCTACACCTTC
CAISESSGYGYTF
>TRBV7-8|-|-|TRBJ1-1
TGTGCCAGCACCTTTAGATCCGCGAGTGAAGCTTTCTTT
CASTFRSASEAFF
>TRBV5-6|TRBD1|-|TRBJ1-2
TGTGCCAGCAACCCCGTGCGGACAGGGGTGGACTATGGCTACACCTTC
CASNPVRTGVDYGYTF
>TRBV4-1|TRBD2|-|TRBJ2-5
TGCGCCAGCAGCCAAGGCGGGGGGGCCCCAGAGACCCAGTACTTC
CASSQGGGAPETQYF
>TRBV15|-|once|TRBJ2-2
TGTGCCACCAGCCCGCGGGCCGGGGAGCTGTTTTTT
CATSPRAGELFF
>TRBV11-3|-|-|TRBJ2-4
TGTGCCAGCAGCCTAACACTAGCCAAAAACATTCAGTACTTC
CASSLTLAKNIQYF
>TRBV4-3|TRBD1|-|TRBJ1-1
TGCGCCAGCAGCCGACAGGGGGCGCGCACTGAAGCTTTCTTT
CASSRQGARTEAFF
>TRBV6-5|-|-|TRBJ1-2
TGTGCCAGCAGCTTAGGGGGTGGCTACACCTTC
CASSLGGGYTF
>TRBV10-3|-|-|TRBJ2-1
TGTGCCATCAGTGTAAGCGGGTTTGAGCAGTTCTTC
CAISVSGFEQFF
>TRBV7-6|TRBD1|-|TRBJ2-7
TGTGCCAGCAGCTTGGGACAGGGATTTTACGAGCAGTACTTC
CASSLGQGFYEQYF
>TRBV15|-|-|TRBJ2-7
TGTGCCACCGCCAAGACTTCCTACGAGCAGTACTTC
CATAKTSYEQYF
>TRBV5-4|TRBD2|-|TRBJ2-5
TGTGCCAGCAGCCCCGGGATAGCGGGGGGCCAAGAGACCCAGTACTTC
CASSPGIAGGQETQYF
>TRBV4-3|-|once|TRBJ1-2
TGCGCCAGCAGCCAAAGGGGGGGGTCGGATGGCTACACCTTC
CASSQRGGSDGYTF
>TRBV7-2|-|-|TRBJ2-2
TGTGCCAGCAGCTTATTCCTACACACCGGGGAGCTGTTTTTT
CASSLFLHTGELFF
>TRBV9|-|few|TRBJ1-2
TGTGCCAGCAGCTCCGAAAGGGAGAGGTATGGCTACACCTTC
CASSSERERYGYTF
>TRBV19|-|-|TRBJ1-1
TGTGCCAGTAGTATAGACAGGGGAGGGAGTACTGAAGCTTTCTTT
CASSIDRGGSTEAFF
>TRBV6-6|-|-|TRBJ2-5
TGTGCCAGCCTCGTACGGTTACAAGAGACCCAGTACTTC
CASLVRLQETQYF
>TRBV4-2|-|-|TRBJ2-5
TGTGCCAGCAGCCAAGATTTTGCGAGCGAGGGGACCCAGTACTTC
CASSQDFASEGTQYF
>TRBV7-2|-|-|TRBJ2-1
TGTGCCAGCAGCCCACCTCTGCCGGGGTTTGAGCAGTTCTTC
CASSPPLPGFEQFF
>TRBV5-6|-|-|TRBJ1-4
TGTGCCAGCAGCCGACGGACGCCCCAGGGTGAAAAACTGTTTTTT
CASSRRTPQGEKLFF
>TRBV9|-|-|TRBJ1-1
TGTGCCAGCAGCGCCCGACAGGCCAGGACTGAAGCTTTCTTT
CASSARQARTEAFF
>TRBV7-3|-|-|TRBJ2-7
TGTGCCAGCAGCCCCCGGGACGGACGCTACGAGCAGTACTTC
CASSPRDGRYEQYF
>TRBV4-2|-|-|TRBJ2-3
TGTGCCAGCAGCCAAGATTGGGGCACAGATACGCAGTATTTT
CASSQDWGTDTQYF
>TRBV5-1|-|-|TRBJ2-7
TGCGCCAGCAGCCAACGGACTGCCTCCTACGAGCAGTACTTC
CASSQRTASYEQYF
>TRBV19|TRBD1|-|TRBJ1-5
TGTGCCAGTAGTTTCAGGGGGCTGGATCAGCCCCAGCATTTT
CASSFRGLDQPQHF
>TRBV5-1|TRBD2|-|TRBJ2-2
TGCGCCAGCAGCTTGAGGCGGAGCGGGGGGGCCGGGGAGCTGTTTTTT
CASSLRRSGGAGELFF
>TRBV7-8|-|-|TRBJ2-1
TGTGCCAGCAGCCTAGGGCCGGGCCTTAGGCAAAATGAGCAGTTCTTC
CASSLGPGLRQNEQFF
>TRBV2|-|once|TRBJ1-3
TGTGCCAGCACTCCGGTGGGCGACCCGGACGGAAACACCATATATTTT
CASTPVGDPDGNTIYF
>TRBV5-4|-|-|TRBJ1-2
TGTGCCAGCAGCTTAGATGCCAGGGGCACGAGAGGCTACACCTTC
CASSLDARGTRGYTF
>TRBV5-4|-|-|TRBJ2-5
TGTGCCAGCAGCTTGTTCAGTGAAGAGACCCAGTACTTC
CASSLFSEETQYF
>TRBV3-2|-|-|TRBJ2-5
TGTGCCAGCAGCCTTCGTCCCAACTTC
CASSLRPNF
>TRBV7-9|TRBD1|-|TRBJ1-1
TGTGCCAGCAGCCGGACAGGGCTAACTGAAGCTTTCTTT
CASSRTGLTEAFF
>TRBV18|-|-|TRBJ2-5
TGTGCCAGCTCACCAAAGGGTAGAGAGACCCAGTACTTC
CASSPKGRETQYF
>TRBV5-6|TRBD2|-|TRBJ2-5
TGTGCCAGCATCAAGCTTGGAGAATCTGCGGGGGGGCGGGAGACCCAGTACTTC
CASIKLGESAGGRETQYF
>TRBV5-4|-|-|TRBJ1-3
TGTGCCAGCAGCTTGCTAGGAAACACCATATATTTT
CASSLLGNTIYF